The 19 T cell receptor beta chains below were found in one sample sequenced in a study of OX40 agonist ivuxolimab in advanced cancers. The table came from immunoSEQ multiplex PCR; TCRdb's copy has only in-frame clones and leaves some out. The sample consists of tens of thousands of clones, 70% to 85% of them appearing once. The starting material was CD4+ or CD8+ T cells sorted from blood, obtained in a trial of the OX40 agonist ivuxolimab. The receptor set was obtained from an adult with an advanced solid tumor such as melanoma, head and neck, liver or kidney cancer.

J is TRBJ2-1 and V is TRBV7-2, with 13 bases fitting TRBD2. V was clipped by 6 bases and J by 0 bases; unmatched bases: 2. The germline gives CDR1 SGHTA, CDR2 FQGNSA. The CDR3 consists of 16 residues. The CDR3 nucleotides read TGTGCCAGCAGAGGGACTAGCGGGACCTCCTACAATGAGCAGTTCTTC. Translation gives CASRGTSGTSYNEQFF.

The CDR3 DNA reads as TGTGCCTGGAGGTTCGCTAGGCTTGCGAACACCGGGGAGCTGTTTTTT. Its protein product is CAWRFARLANTGELFF. The chain combines TRBV30 with TRBJ2-2; no clear D. The germline V gene encodes CDR1 GTSNPN and CDR2 SVGIG (reference sequence). CDR3 length: 16 residues. V shed 3 bases and J shed 0 bases, with 14 bases lying between them.

This clone was found once. The chain employs TRBV5-1 and TRBJ2-7; 8 positions match TRBD1. V lost 0 bases, J lost 5 bases, and 4 bases stayed unmatched. The germline CDR1 and CDR2 sequences are SGHRS and YFSETQ. The CDR3 spans 14 residues. CDR3 in amino acids: CASSLGQGTDEQYF. The CDR3 coding sequence is TGCGCCAGCAGCTTGGGACAGGGGACCGACGAGCAGTACTTC.

The chain joins TRBV28 to TRBJ2-7; 7 bases are a match to TRBD1. V shed 4 bases and J 3 bases; nucleotides not matched to a gene: 6. CDR3 length: 14 amino acids. Germline V gene lookup returns CDR1 MDHEN and CDR2 SYDVKM. The CDR3 here is CASSSGQSYYEQYF. CDR3 bases: TGTGCCAGCAGTTCGGGACAGAGTTACTACGAGCAGTACTTC.

Only a few counts were recorded for this clone. This rearrangement joins TRBV19 to TRBJ2-7; 11 bases are a match to TRBD2. There are 14 residues in the CDR3. The germline gives CDR1 LNHDA, CDR2 SQIVND (reference sequence). The ends lost 5 bases at V and 4 bases at J; junction bases unmatched: 4. The CDR3 nucleotides read TGTGCCAGTAGTGCGGGACTAGCGGTATACGAGCAGTACTTC. Amino acid sequence: CASSAGLAVYEQYF.

V usage is TRBV11-2 and J usage is TRBJ2-7, with 9 bases lining up with TRBD1. After removal of 4 bases from V and 4 bases from J, the junction contained 5 bases not matched to a gene. The CDR3 spans 14 residues. Germline lookup yields CDR1 SGHAT and CDR2 FQNNGV. The chain's CDR3 is CASSWGDRGYEQYF. CDR3 DNA: TGTGCCAGCAGCTGGGGAGACAGGGGGTACGAGCAGTACTTC.

The rearrangement links TRBV7-3 to TRBJ2-7, with TRBD1 identical over 8 bases. Losses at the gene ends were 5 bases for V and 5 bases for J; bases not matched to a gene: 8. Germline lookup yields CDR1 SGHTA and CDR2 FQGTGA. The CDR3 contains 14 residues. In DNA form, the CDR3 reads TGTGCCAGCAGCCCCACAGGGGGTACTCACGAGCAGTACTTC. Its translation: CASSPTGGTHEQYF.

The rearrangement uses TRBV21-1 and TRBJ2-5; TRBD1 is taken as the D call from the table, unchecked against the DNA. TRBV21-1 is termed a pseudogene. The CDR3 sequence is 15 residues long. CDR3 nucleotides: TGTGCCAGCAGCAAAGAGGAGAGGCAGGGAGAGACCCAGTACTTC. This sequence encodes CASSKEERQGETQYF.

V and J are TRBV7-2 and TRBJ2-1, with D possibly matching TRBD1 (6 bases). CDR1 SGHTA and CDR2 FQGNSA come from the germline V gene. V lost 3 bases, J lost 0 bases, and 9 bases lay in between. The length of the CDR3 is 15 residues. The CDR3 DNA reads TGTGCCAGCAGCTTTGACAGGATCTCCTACAATGAGCAGTTCTTC. Residues: CASSFDRISYNEQFF.

This chain links TRBV6-5 with TRBJ2-7; maybe TRBD2 (6 bases). Germline loops: CDR1 MNHEY, CDR2 SVGAGI. The V end lost 0 bases, the J end lost 2 bases, and 14 bases lay between the germline ends. The CDR3 totals 16 residues. CDR3 nucleotide sequence: TGTGCCAGCAGTTACTCGAGCACCCCGGGGGCCTACGAGCAGTACTTC. Translating it yields CASSYSSTPGAYEQYF.

V usage is TRBV7-2 and J usage is TRBJ2-5, with 7 bases aligning to TRBD1. The CDR3 is 15 residues long. Germline V lookup: CDR1 SGHTA, CDR2 FQGNSA. Trimming at V came to 1 base and at J to 11 bases, leaving 13 bases not matched to a gene. This chain's CDR3 is CASSLGTGQSGEQYF. CDR3 nucleotides: TGTGCCAGCAGCTTAGGGACGGGACAGTCAGGAGAGCAGTACTTC.

The V and J genes are TRBV19 and TRBJ1-5; maybe TRBD1 (5 bases). Germline loops: CDR1 LNHDA, CDR2 SQIVND (reference sequence). The CDR3 loop spans 15 amino acids. V lost 3 bases, J lost 3 bases, and 12 bases lay in between. CDR3 sequence reads: CASSISGGVNQPQHF. The CDR3 DNA is TGTGCCAGTAGTATCAGCGGAGGGGTCAATCAGCCCCAGCATTTT.

The chain links TRBV5-1 to TRBJ2-1; D possibly corresponds to TRBD2 (6 bases). CDR1 and CDR2 from the germline V gene are SGHRS and YFSETQ. Trimming pared 4 bases from V and 6 bases from J, leaving 11 bases between. This CDR3 is built from 13 residues. CDR3 amino acids: CASSQGLVNEQFF. The CDR3 DNA follows: TGCGCCAGCAGCCAGGGACTCGTCAATGAGCAGTTCTTC.

The V call is TRBV30, the J call TRBJ1-5; D remains unclear. Germline V CDR1 and CDR2: GTSNPN, SVGIG (reference sequence). This CDR3 contains 13 residues. Trimming stripped 5 bases from V and 4 bases from J, with 12 bases between. The CDR3 DNA reads as TGTGCCTGGCAGGCTTCGGGGAATCAGCCCCAGCATTTT. This encodes CAWQASGNQPQHF.

Note on this clone: Other DNA sequences in this specimen translate into the identical CDR3. The J gene is TRBJ1-2, the V gene TRBV11-2; no definite D call. The CDR3 runs to 15 residues. Trimming took off 0 bases at V and 13 bases at J, with 21 bases between the two ends. The germline V gene encodes CDR1 SGHAT and CDR2 FQNNGV. CDR3 sequence: CASSLDGRGSFGRTF. As DNA, the CDR3 is TGTGCCAGCAGCTTAGACGGCAGAGGAAGTTTTGGCCGCACCTTC.

The chain couples TRBV2 to TRBJ1-2; weak D call: TRBD1 (5 bases). Trimming shortened V by 2 bases and J by 7 bases, and 14 bases separated the two germline ends. CDR1 is SNHLY and CDR2 is FYNNEI in the germline V gene. CDR3 length equals 14 residues. The CDR3 spells CASSESGAGLGYTF. CDR3 bases: TGTGCCAGCAGTGAAAGCGGGGCAGGCCTTGGCTACACCTTC.

This chain uses TRBV5-1 with TRBJ2-1, with D maybe TRBD1 (5 bases). The V end was cut by 3 bases, the J end by 4 bases, with 8 bases between. The CDR3 is made up of 13 amino acids. CDR1 is SGHRS, CDR2 YFSETQ, per germline. CDR3 bases: TGCGCCAGCAGCTGGAGACAGTACAATGAGCAGTTCTTC. Protein sequence: CASSWRQYNEQFF.

CDR3 nucleotides: TGTGCCAGCTCACCGCGGGACAGATCCTACGAGCAGTACTTC. Its translation: CASSPRDRSYEQYF. The chain has TRBV18 and TRBJ2-7, with a possible D match to TRBD1 (7 bases). Germline lookup yields CDR1 KGHSH and CDR2 LQKENI. CDR3 length equals 14 residues. Deletions cut 3 bases from V and 1 base from J, with 10 bases between.

The V call is TRBV6-5, the J call TRBJ2-1; 9 positions agree with TRBD1. Looked up from germline, CDR1 is MNHEY and CDR2 is SVGAGI. Trimming removed 6 bases from V and 3 bases from J; junction bases left unmatched: 6. The CDR3 is 15 amino acids. As DNA, the CDR3 is TGTGCCAGCAGAGCTGGGACAGGGAACTACAATGAGCAGTTCTTC. Its protein product is CASRAGTGNYNEQFF.